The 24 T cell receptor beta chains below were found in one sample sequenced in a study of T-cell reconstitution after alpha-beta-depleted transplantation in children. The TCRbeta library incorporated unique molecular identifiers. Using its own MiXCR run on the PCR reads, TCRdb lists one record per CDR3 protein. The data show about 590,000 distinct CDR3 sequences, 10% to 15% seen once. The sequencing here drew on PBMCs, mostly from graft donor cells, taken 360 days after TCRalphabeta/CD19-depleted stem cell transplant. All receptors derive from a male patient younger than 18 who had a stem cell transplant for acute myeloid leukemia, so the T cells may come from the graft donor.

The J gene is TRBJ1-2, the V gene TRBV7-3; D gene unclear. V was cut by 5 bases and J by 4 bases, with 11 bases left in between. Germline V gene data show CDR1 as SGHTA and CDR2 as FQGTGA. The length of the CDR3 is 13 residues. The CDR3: CASSPTQLYGYTF. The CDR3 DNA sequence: TGTGCCAGCAGCCCGACCCAGCTCTATGGCTACACCTTC.

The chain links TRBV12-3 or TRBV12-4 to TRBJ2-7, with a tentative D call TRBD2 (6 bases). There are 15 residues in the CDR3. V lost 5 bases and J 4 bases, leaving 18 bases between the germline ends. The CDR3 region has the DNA TGTGCCAGCAGTCCCCGGCTAGCGAGTTTATACGAGCAGTACTTC. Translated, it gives CASSPRLASLYEQYF.

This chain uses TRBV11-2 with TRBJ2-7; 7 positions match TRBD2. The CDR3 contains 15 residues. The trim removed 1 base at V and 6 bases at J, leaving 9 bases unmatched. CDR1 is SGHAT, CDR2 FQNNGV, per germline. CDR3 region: CASSLGQTSPSEQYF. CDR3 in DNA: TGTGCCAGCAGCTTAGGACAGACTAGCCCTTCCGAGCAGTACTTC.

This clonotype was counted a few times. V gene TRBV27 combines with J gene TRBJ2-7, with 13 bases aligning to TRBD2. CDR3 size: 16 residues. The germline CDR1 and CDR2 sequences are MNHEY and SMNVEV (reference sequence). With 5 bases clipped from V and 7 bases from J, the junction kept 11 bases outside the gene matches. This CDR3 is CASSARLAGGPGEQYF. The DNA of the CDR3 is TGTGCCAGCAGTGCCCGACTAGCGGGAGGACCGGGGGAGCAGTACTTC.

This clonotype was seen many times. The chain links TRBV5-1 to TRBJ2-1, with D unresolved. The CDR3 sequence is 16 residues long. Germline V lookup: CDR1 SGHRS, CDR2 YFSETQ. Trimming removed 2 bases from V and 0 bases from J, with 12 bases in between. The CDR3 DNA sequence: TGCGCCAGCAGCTTAAGTGGCGGATTCTCCTACAATGAGCAGTTCTTC. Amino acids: CASSLSGGFSYNEQFF.

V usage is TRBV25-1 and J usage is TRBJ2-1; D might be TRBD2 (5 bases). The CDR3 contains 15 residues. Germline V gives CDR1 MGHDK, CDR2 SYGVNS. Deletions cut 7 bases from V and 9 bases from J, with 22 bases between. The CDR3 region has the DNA TGTGCCAGCAAAGCTACTACTTTTAGCGTGGGTGAGCAGTTCTTC. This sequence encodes CASKATTFSVGEQFF. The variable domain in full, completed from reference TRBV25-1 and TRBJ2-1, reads EADIYQTPRYLVIGTGKKITLECSQTMGHDKMYWYQQDPGMELHLIHYSYGVNSTEKGDLSSESTVSRIRTEHFPLTLESARPSHTSQYLCASKATTFSVGEQFFGPGTRLTVL.

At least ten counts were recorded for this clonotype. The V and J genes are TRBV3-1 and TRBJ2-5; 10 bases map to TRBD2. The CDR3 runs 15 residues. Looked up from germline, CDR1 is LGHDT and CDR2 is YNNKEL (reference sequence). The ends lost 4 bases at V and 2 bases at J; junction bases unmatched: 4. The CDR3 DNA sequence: TGTGCCAGCAGCCTCTTAGCGGGAGGTCAAGAGACCCAGTACTTC. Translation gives CASSLLAGGQETQYF.

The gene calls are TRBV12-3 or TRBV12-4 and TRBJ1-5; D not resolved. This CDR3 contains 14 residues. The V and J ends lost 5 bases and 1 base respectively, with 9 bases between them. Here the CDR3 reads CASSPDVSNQPQHF. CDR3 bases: TGTGCCAGCAGTCCCGACGTGAGCAATCAGCCCCAGCATTTT.

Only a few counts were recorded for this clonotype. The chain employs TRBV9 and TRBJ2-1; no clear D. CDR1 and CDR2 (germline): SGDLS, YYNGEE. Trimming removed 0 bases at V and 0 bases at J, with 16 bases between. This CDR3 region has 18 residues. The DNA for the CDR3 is TGTGCCAGCAGCGTAGCTAGGGTAACGGCTAGCTCCTACAATGAGCAGTTCTTC. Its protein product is CASSVARVTASSYNEQFF.

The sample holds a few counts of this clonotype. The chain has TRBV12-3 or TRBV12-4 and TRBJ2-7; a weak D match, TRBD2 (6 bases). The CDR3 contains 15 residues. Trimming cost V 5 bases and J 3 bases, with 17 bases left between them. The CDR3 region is CASSTTDRLGYEQYF. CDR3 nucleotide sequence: TGTGCCAGCAGTACCACGGATCGACTAGGCTACGAGCAGTACTTC.

In DNA, the CDR3 is TGTGCCAGCAGCTTAGTGGGGACAGCCTTATACGAGCAGTACTTC. This gives the protein CASSLVGTALYEQYF. V and J are TRBV7-2 and TRBJ2-7, with 7 bases that match TRBD1. Germline CDR1 reads SGHTA; CDR2 reads FQGNSA. With 1 base clipped from V and 4 bases from J, the junction kept 7 bases outside the gene matches. This CDR3 contains 15 residues.

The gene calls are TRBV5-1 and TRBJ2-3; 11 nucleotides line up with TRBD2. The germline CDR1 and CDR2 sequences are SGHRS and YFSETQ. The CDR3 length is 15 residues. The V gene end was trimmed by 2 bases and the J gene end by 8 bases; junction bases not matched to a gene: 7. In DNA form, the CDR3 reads TGCGCCAGCAGCTTTAGCGGGAGGGCCGAAGGTACGCAGTATTTT. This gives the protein CASSFSGRAEGTQYF.

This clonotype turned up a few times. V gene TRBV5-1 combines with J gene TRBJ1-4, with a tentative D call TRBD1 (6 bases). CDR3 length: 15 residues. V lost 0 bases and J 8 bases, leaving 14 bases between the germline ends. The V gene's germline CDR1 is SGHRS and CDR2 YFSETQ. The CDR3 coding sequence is TGCGCCAGCAGCTTGGAGTGGGGGCGCAGAGAAAAACTGTTTTTT. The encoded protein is CASSLEWGRREKLFF.

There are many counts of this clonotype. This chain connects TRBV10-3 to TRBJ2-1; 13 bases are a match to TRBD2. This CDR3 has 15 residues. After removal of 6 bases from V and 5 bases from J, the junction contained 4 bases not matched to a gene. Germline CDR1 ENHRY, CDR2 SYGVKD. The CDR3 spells CAIRKGLAGNNEQFF. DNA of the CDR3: TGTGCCATCAGGAAGGGACTAGCGGGAAACAATGAGCAGTTCTTC.

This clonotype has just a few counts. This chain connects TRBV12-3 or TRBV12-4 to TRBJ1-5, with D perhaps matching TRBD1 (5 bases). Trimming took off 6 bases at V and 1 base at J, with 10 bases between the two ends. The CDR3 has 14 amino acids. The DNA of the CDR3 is TGTGCCAGCAGCTCCGGGACCAGCAATCAGCCCCAGCATTTT. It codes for CASSSGTSNQPQHF.

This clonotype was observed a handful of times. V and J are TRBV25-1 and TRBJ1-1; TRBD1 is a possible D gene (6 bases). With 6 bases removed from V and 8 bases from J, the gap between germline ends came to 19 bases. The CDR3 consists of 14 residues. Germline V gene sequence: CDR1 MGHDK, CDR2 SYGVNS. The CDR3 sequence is CASSLPGTYSEAFF. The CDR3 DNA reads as TGTGCCAGCAGCCTTCCCGGGACATACAGCGAAGCTTTCTTT.

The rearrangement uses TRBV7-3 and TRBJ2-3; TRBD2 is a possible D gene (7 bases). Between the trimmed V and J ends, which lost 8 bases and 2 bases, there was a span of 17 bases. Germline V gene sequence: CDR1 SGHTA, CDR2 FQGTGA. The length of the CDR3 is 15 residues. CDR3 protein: CASAKGGLYTDTQYF. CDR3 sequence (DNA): TGTGCCAGCGCAAAGGGGGGGCTTTACACAGATACGCAGTATTTT.

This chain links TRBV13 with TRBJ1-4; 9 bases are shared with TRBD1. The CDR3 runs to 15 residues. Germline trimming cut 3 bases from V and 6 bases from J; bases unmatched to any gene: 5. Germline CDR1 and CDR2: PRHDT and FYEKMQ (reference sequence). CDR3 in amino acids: CASSFIRDRDEKLFF. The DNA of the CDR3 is TGTGCCAGCAGCTTCATCCGGGACAGGGATGAAAAACTGTTTTTT.

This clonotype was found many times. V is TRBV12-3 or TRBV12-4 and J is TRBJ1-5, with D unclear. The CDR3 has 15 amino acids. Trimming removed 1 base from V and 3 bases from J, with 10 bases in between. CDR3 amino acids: CASSLVSAYNQPQHF. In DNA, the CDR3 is TGTGCCAGCAGTTTAGTATCAGCGTACAATCAGCCCCAGCATTTT.

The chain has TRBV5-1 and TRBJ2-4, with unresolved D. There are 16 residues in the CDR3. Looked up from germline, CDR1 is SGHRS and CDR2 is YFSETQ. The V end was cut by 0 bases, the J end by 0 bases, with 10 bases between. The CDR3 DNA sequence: TGCGCCAGCAGCTTGGGCGCACGTATAGCCAAAAACATTCAGTACTTC. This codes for CASSLGARIAKNIQYF.

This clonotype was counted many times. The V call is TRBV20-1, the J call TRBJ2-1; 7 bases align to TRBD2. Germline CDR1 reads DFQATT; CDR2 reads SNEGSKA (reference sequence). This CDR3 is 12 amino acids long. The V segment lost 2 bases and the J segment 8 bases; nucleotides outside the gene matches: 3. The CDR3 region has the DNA TGCAGTGCTAGATCGGGACTATATGAGCAGTTCTTC. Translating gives CSARSGLYEQFF.

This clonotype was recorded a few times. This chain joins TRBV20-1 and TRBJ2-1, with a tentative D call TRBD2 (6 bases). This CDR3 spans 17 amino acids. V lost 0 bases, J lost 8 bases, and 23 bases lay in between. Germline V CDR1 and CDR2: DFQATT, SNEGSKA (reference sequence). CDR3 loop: CSARDWAPGAIRHEQFF. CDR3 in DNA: TGCAGTGCTAGAGATTGGGCGCCGGGAGCCATCAGGCATGAGCAGTTCTTC.

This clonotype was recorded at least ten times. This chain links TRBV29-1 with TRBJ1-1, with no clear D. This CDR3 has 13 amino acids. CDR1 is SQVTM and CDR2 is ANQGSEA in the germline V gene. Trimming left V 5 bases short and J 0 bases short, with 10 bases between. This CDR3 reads CSVRQVLNTEAFF. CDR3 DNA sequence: TGCAGCGTTCGGCAGGTCCTGAACACTGAAGCTTTCTTT.

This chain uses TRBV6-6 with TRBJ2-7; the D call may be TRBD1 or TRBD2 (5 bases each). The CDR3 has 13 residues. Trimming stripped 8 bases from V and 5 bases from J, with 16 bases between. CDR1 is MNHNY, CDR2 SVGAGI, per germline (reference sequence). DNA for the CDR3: TGTGCCAGCGACTGGGACGAACGCGACGAGCAGTACTTC. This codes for CASDWDERDEQYF.